Below are 18 T cell receptor beta chains sequenced from a single sample in a study of T cell repertoires in cytomegalovirus infection. MiXCR, run by TCRdb on the reads, gives a single entry per CDR3 protein. In the table there are just over 150,000 distinct CDR3 sequences, 23% of which are singletons. The specimen was PBMCs. Every receptor here comes from a human donor in good health (CMV status not recorded). Some clones in this sample may be carry-over from other donors' samples.

This rearrangement joins TRBV7-9 to TRBJ2-2; possible D gene TRBD2, 6 bases. The CDR3 loop spans 14 amino acids. V lost 4 bases and J lost 3, with 9 bases in between. CDR1 and CDR2 (germline): SEHNR, FQNEAQ (reference sequence). The CDR3: CASSSGTHTGELFF. The DNA for the CDR3 is TGTGCCAGCAGCTCGGGGACTCACACCGGGGAGCTGTTTTTT.

The chain joins TRBV12-3 or TRBV12-4 to TRBJ2-5; D uncertain. The CDR3 sequence is 12 residues long. V was pared by 2 bases and J by 0 bases, with 1 base between. CDR3 sequence: CASSLHQETQYF. CDR3 nucleotide sequence: TGTGCCAGCAGTTTACACCAAGAGACCCAGTACTTC.

This clonotype has a handful of counts. This chain uses TRBV20-1 with TRBJ2-5; 9 nucleotides match TRBD2. Germline V lookup: CDR1 DFQATT, CDR2 SNEGSKA (reference sequence). The CDR3 is 14 amino acids. Trimming at V came to 4 bases and at J to 4 bases, leaving 7 bases not matched to a gene. Here the CDR3 reads CSAIPGLATETQYF. The DNA of the CDR3 is TGCAGTGCTATTCCGGGACTAGCCACAGAGACCCAGTACTTC.

The table lists this clonotype with a few counts. The rearrangement joins TRBV7-6 to TRBJ1-1, with 9 bases that match TRBD1. Germline V CDR1 and CDR2: SGHVS, FNYEAQ. The J segment lost 0 bases and the V segment lost 5 bases, leaving 7 bases of the junction unmatched. There are 16 residues in the CDR3. This CDR3 reads CASSATGGSLNTEAFF. Here the CDR3 DNA reads TGTGCCAGCAGCGCGACAGGGGGTAGCTTGAACACTGAAGCTTTCTTT.

This clonotype was counted between two and nine times. The junction does not match germline at one end; this may be a read error. The chain recombines TRBV4-1 with TRBJ2-5; 8 bases fit TRBD1. The germline V gene has CDR1 MGHRA and CDR2 YSYEKL. The CDR3 has 15 amino acids. CDR3 nucleotide sequence: TGCGCCAGCAGTCAAGACTTGGACAGGGTTGAGACCCAGTACTTC. Translation: CASSQDLDRVETQYF.

The chain recombines TRBV28 with TRBJ1-3, with 7 positions matching TRBD1. The CDR3 is 17 residues long. The trim removed 6 bases at V and 8 bases at J, leaving 19 bases unmatched. Looked up from germline, CDR1 is MDHEN and CDR2 is SYDVKM. The chain's CDR3 is CASSPTLQGVKAYTIYF. CDR3 bases: TGTGCCAGCAGCCCAACCCTGCAGGGGGTTAAGGCTTACACCATATATTTT.

The chain employs TRBV2 and TRBJ2-7; 9 nucleotides match TRBD1. V shed 3 bases and J 3 bases; nucleotides not matched to a gene: 3. The CDR3 length is 14 residues. Looked up from germline, CDR1 is SNHLY and CDR2 is FYNNEI. CDR3 protein: CASSDRDRVYEQYF. CDR3 nucleotides: TGTGCCAGCAGTGACAGGGACAGGGTCTACGAGCAGTACTTC.

This clonotype showed up just once. A much more abundant neighbour one base away suggests this may be a read error. The chain has TRBV10-2 and TRBJ2-5; TRBD2 matches 7 bases. CDR1 WSHSY and CDR2 SAAADI come from the germline V gene. The trim removed 10 bases at V and 1 base at J, leaving 12 bases unmatched. CDR3 length equals 15 residues. The CDR3 spells CANMRGTILQETQYF. CDR3 nucleotides: TGCGCCAACATGCGGGGGACCATACTCCAAGAGACCCAGTACTTC.

V usage is TRBV18 and J usage is TRBJ2-3, with D possibly being TRBD1 (6 bases). V shed 1 base and J shed 3 bases, with 11 bases lying between them. This CDR3 is 15 amino acids long. Germline V CDR1 and CDR2: KGHSH, LQKENI. CDR3 sequence: CASSPRTGITDTQYF. CDR3 in DNA: TGTGCCAGCTCACCACGCACAGGGATAACAGATACGCAGTATTTT. The full variable domain, in which reference TRBV18 and TRBJ2-3 provide the parts outside the CDR3, is NAGVMQNPRHLVRRRGQEARLRCSPMKGHSHVYWYRQLPEEGLKFMVYLQKENIIDESGMPKERFSAEFPKEGPSILRIQQVVRGDSAAYFCASSPRTGITDTQYFGPGTRLTVL.

The V gene is TRBV7-2, the J gene TRBJ2-2; 7 positions match TRBD2. The CDR3 consists of 16 residues. From germline, CDR1 is SGHTA and CDR2 FQGNSA. With V trimmed by 7 bases and J by 5 bases, 13 bases remained unmatched. The CDR3 coding sequence is TGTGCCAGCACCTCCTCGAGCGGGGAGTTGACCGGGGAGCTGTTTTTT. Protein: CASTSSSGELTGELFF. Full variable domain (missing parts from reference TRBV7-2 and TRBJ2-2): GAGVSQSPSNKVTEKGKDVELRCDPISGHTALYWYRQSLGQGLEFLIYFQGNSAPDKSGLPSDRFSAERTGGSVSTLTIQRTQQEDSAVYLCASTSSSGELTGELFFGEGSRLTVL.

With regard to this clonotype: This may be a read error: a much more frequent sequence differs by one nucleotide. The J gene is TRBJ2-1, the V gene TRBV7-3, with D perhaps being TRBD1 or TRBD2 (5 bases each). Trimming stripped 5 bases from V and 7 bases from J, with 18 bases between. Germline CDR1 reads SGHTA; CDR2 reads FQGTGA. This CDR3 is 15 amino acids long. CDR3 sequence reads: CASSALGEATNEQFF. In DNA form, the CDR3 reads TGTGCCAGCAGCGCACTGGGGGAAGCGACAAATGAGCAGTTCTTC.

This clonotype was detected many times. The chain employs TRBV7-2 and TRBJ2-7, with 12 bases aligning to TRBD2. Germline values: CDR1 SGHTA, CDR2 FQGNSA. V was pared by 5 bases and J by 0 bases, with 2 bases of the junction left unmatched. This CDR3 has 15 residues. The CDR3 region is CASSPTSGSSYEQYF. As DNA, the CDR3 is TGTGCCAGCAGCCCGACTAGCGGGAGCTCCTACGAGCAGTACTTC.

This clonotype has a count of ten or more. The chain employs TRBV7-2 and TRBJ1-3, with D tentatively TRBD1 (5 bases). Trimming left V 1 base short and J 4 bases short, with 14 bases between. The CDR3 is made up of 16 amino acids. CDR1 is SGHTA, CDR2 FQGNSA, per germline. CDR3 nucleotide sequence: TGTGCCAGCAGCTTAGGCCAGGGCGTAGCAGGAAACACCATATATTTT. It translates to CASSLGQGVAGNTIYF.

This clonotype was picked up many times. The chain is built from TRBV28 and TRBJ1-2; 9 bases line up with TRBD1. V shed 6 bases, J shed 4 bases, and the junction held 6 bases outside the gene matches. CDR1 is MDHEN and CDR2 is SYDVKM in the germline V gene. The CDR3 runs to 14 residues. The CDR3 loop reads CASSPRQGGYGYTF. CDR3 in DNA: TGTGCCAGCAGCCCGCGACAGGGGGGCTATGGCTACACCTTC.

This clonotype was picked up a small number of times. The rearrangement uses TRBV20-1 and TRBJ1-2; no clear D gene. V lost 4 bases, J lost 12 bases, and 18 bases lay in between. The CDR3 has 12 amino acids. Germline assignment: CDR1 DFQATT and CDR2 SNEGSKA (reference sequence). CDR3: CSANLHVVGNTF. The CDR3 DNA reads as TGCAGTGCTAATCTCCATGTGGTGGGGAACACCTTC.

V usage is TRBV29-1 and J usage is TRBJ2-3; D is uncertain. V was clipped by 6 bases and J by 1 base, with 14 bases between them. This CDR3 comprises 14 residues. Germline loops: CDR1 SQVTM, CDR2 ANQGSEA. CDR3: CSVPTWLGTDTQYF. The CDR3 nucleotides read TGCAGCGTCCCGACGTGGTTGGGCACAGATACGCAGTATTTT.

The sample holds many counts of this clonotype. V is TRBV7-6 and J is TRBJ1-6; D perhaps matches TRBD1 (5 bases). The CDR3 consists of 14 residues. Germline V gene lookup returns CDR1 SGHVS and CDR2 FNYEAQ. Trimming took off 5 bases at V and 10 bases at J, with 15 bases between the two ends. CDR3 sequence: CASSRREGISPLHF. The CDR3 DNA follows: TGTGCCAGCAGCCGAAGAGAGGGGATATCACCCCTCCACTTT.

The genes are TRBV7-9 and TRBJ2-5; the D call may be TRBD1 or TRBD2 (5 bases each). Germline V gives CDR1 SEHNR, CDR2 FQNEAQ (reference sequence). This CDR3 is 15 amino acids long. V lost 1 base and J lost 3, with 12 bases in between. The CDR3 region is CASSLGNLGEETQYF. CDR3 nucleotide sequence: TGTGCCAGCAGCTTAGGAAACCTGGGGGAAGAGACCCAGTACTTC.